What follows describes a single T cell receptor (beta chain). Its specificity is not known. This entry comes from a study of cytomegalovirus exposure and HLA in healthy donors. Findings and limits, study-wide: In an earlier analysis, in some 500 donors, most V segments appeared productive either ~87% or ~30% of the time.

The V and J ends lost 2 bases and 2 bases, in that order; junction bases with no gene match: 0. The CDR3 consists of 14 residues. Germline CDR1 reads LNHNV; CDR2 reads YYDKDF (reference sequence). Both 60 Vbeta primers and 13 Jbeta primers went into the PCR. Libraries were prepared by immunoSEQ multiplex PCR; TCRdb keeps only in-frame clonotypes and omits some of them. The sample shows under 150,000 clones, 70% to 85% of them seen only once. The receptor was derived from a boy aged 10-17 years in good health and CMV-seronegative. Sequenced: PBMCs. The rearrangement uses TRBV15 and TRBJ1-2; 9 nucleotides align to TRBD1. Here the CDR3 reads CATSRTGGNYGYTF. In DNA form, the CDR3 reads TGTGCCACCAGCAGAACAGGGGGCAACTATGGCTACACCTTC.